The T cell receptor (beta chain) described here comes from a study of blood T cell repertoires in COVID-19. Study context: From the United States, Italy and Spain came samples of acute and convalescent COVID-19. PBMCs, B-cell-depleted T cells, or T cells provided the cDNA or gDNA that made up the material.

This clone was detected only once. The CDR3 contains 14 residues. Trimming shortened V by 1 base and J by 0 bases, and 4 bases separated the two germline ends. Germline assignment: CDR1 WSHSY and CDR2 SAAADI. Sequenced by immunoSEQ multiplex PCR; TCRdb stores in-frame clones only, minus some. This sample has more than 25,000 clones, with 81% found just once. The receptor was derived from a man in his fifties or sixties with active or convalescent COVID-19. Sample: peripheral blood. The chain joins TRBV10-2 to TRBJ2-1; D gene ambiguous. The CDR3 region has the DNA TGCGCCAGCAGTGAGTTATTCTCCTACAATGAGCAGTTCTTC. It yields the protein CASSELFSYNEQFF.